These 29 T cell receptor beta chains share one sample of origin, sequenced in a study of shared clonotypes between healthy human individuals. Using immunoSEQ multiplex PCR, the repertoire was profiled, and TCRdb retains in-frame clones only, with some absent. This table holds about 340,000 clones, 73% found once. Sequencing was done on a sample of memory CD4+ T cells sorted from blood. Subset indicated: CD45RA-negative fraction. The receptors were sampled from a man aged 30-40 years in good health.

The chain joins TRBV27 to TRBJ2-3; 8 bases line up with TRBD1. The CDR3 is made up of 13 amino acids. Germline values: CDR1 MNHEY, CDR2 SMNVEV (reference sequence). Trimming cost V 7 bases and J 5 bases; bases outside gene matches: 5. CDR3 sequence reads: CASTTGVGDTQYF. The DNA for the CDR3 is TGTGCCAGCACGACAGGGGTGGGAGATACGCAGTATTTT.

The chain employs TRBV29-1 and TRBJ2-5; D assignment may be TRBD1 or TRBD2 (5 bases each). V gave up 4 bases and J gave up 7 bases, with 13 bases separating them. The germline gives CDR1 SQVTM, CDR2 ANQGSEA. The CDR3 extends over 12 amino acids. The CDR3 DNA follows: TGCAGCGTTGCACAGGACTCAGGGACCCAGTACTTC. This encodes CSVAQDSGTQYF.

CDR3 residues: CASSLNQRTDTQYF. The DNA of the CDR3 is TGTGCCAGCAGCTTAAACCAACGCACAGATACGCAGTATTTT. This rearrangement joins TRBV7-7 to TRBJ2-3, with no clear D. CDR1 and CDR2 from the germline V gene are SSHAT and FNYEAQ (reference sequence). Trimming left V 2 bases short and J 1 base short, with 7 bases between. The CDR3 spans 14 residues. The complete variable domain, with remaining parts taken from reference TRBV7-7 and TRBJ2-3, reads GAGVSQSPRYKVTKRGQDVTLRCDPISSHATLYWYQQALGQGPEFLTYFNYEAQPDKSGLPSDRFSAERPEGSISTLTIQRTEQRDSAMYRCASSLNQRTDTQYFGPGTRLTVL.

This chain uses TRBV5-1 with TRBJ2-7; weak D call: TRBD2 (5 bases). The CDR3 runs 15 residues. Germline V gene lookup returns CDR1 SGHRS and CDR2 YFSETQ. V lost 0 bases and J 1 base, leaving 11 bases between the germline ends. The CDR3 nucleotides are TGCGCCAGCAGCTTGGATAGTGGGGAGTCCTACGAGCAGTACTTC. Translating it yields CASSLDSGESYEQYF.

This clone was seen a few times. The chain couples TRBV4-2 to TRBJ2-7; TRBD1 or TRBD2 may be the D gene (5 bases each). The V and J ends lost 4 bases and 0 bases respectively, with 19 bases between them. This CDR3 spans 17 amino acids. Per germline, CDR1 LGHNA and CDR2 YNFKEQ. The DNA of the CDR3 is TGTGCCAGCAGCCGCCACCAGGGAGACTCTAGCTCCTACGAGCAGTACTTC. It translates to CASSRHQGDSSSYEQYF.

Concerning this clone itself: Other nucleotide sequences in the sample specify the same CDR3. The V call is TRBV7-3, the J call TRBJ2-1; D is undetermined. V lost 1 base and J lost 8, with 12 bases in between. From germline, CDR1 is SGHTA and CDR2 FQGTGA. This CDR3 region has 14 residues. CDR3 nucleotides: TGTGCCAGCAGCTTAAACCCCCGGGCCGATGAGCAGTTCTTC. Its translation is CASSLNPRADEQFF.

This clone was seen a few times. The chain recombines TRBV10-1 with TRBJ1-2, with D possibly matching TRBD1 (5 bases). The CDR3 consists of 13 residues. The germline V gene has CDR1 WNHNN and CDR2 SYGVQD (reference sequence). Trimming stripped 0 bases from V and 3 bases from J, with 5 bases between. The CDR3 nucleotides read TGCGCCAGCAGTGAGTCGGGACACTATGGCTACACCTTC. Its translation is CASSESGHYGYTF.

V is TRBV18 and J is TRBJ2-1; TRBD2 matches 9 bases. Germline values: CDR1 KGHSH, CDR2 LQKENI. J was trimmed by 0 bases and V by 1 base; bases with no gene match: 7. The CDR3 runs to 18 residues. CDR3 DNA sequence: TGTGCCAGCTCACCACTCTCTAGCGGGATTAGCTCCTACAATGAGCAGTTCTTC. Encoded protein: CASSPLSSGISSYNEQFF.

This chain uses TRBV5-1 with TRBJ2-2; D is unresolved. Germline V gene data show CDR1 as SGHRS and CDR2 as YFSETQ. With 4 bases removed from V and 1 base from J, the gap between germline ends came to 14 bases. CDR3 size: 16 residues. The CDR3 protein is CASSPPTPVNTGELFF. The CDR3 nucleotides read TGCGCCAGCAGCCCCCCGACCCCGGTGAACACCGGGGAGCTGTTTTTT.

On this clone: Other DNA sequences in this specimen translate into the identical CDR3. The rearrangement joins TRBV2 to TRBJ1-2; D possibly corresponds to TRBD1 (6 bases). The CDR3 extends over 12 amino acids. The V gene's germline CDR1 is SNHLY and CDR2 FYNNEI. V was pared by 5 bases and J by 3 bases, with 7 bases between. CDR3 nucleotides: TGTGCCAGCAGTCGGACAGACTATGGCTACACCTTC. Protein product: CASSRTDYGYTF.

The genes are TRBV7-9 and TRBJ2-7, with D perhaps given as TRBD1 or TRBD2 (5 bases each). Trimming removed 5 bases from V and 2 bases from J, with 19 bases in between. There are 16 residues in the CDR3. Germline V gene sequence: CDR1 SEHNR, CDR2 FQNEAQ (reference sequence). The CDR3 nucleotides are TGTGCCAGCAGCCCCGCCCGAGGGGCCGAGGCCTACGAGCAGTACTTC. The encoded protein is CASSPARGAEAYEQYF.

V gene TRBV7-9 combines with J gene TRBJ2-7; TRBD1 matches 12 bases. Per germline, CDR1 SEHNR and CDR2 FQNEAQ (reference sequence). The ends lost 0 bases at V and 0 bases at J; junction bases unmatched: 0. The CDR3 sequence is 16 residues long. This CDR3 is CASSLAGQGASYEQYF. The CDR3 DNA is TGTGCCAGCAGCTTAGCGGGACAGGGGGCCTCCTACGAGCAGTACTTC.

This clone has a handful of counts. The chain uses TRBV7-9 and TRBJ1-1, with D unclear. Germline values: CDR1 SEHNR, CDR2 FQNEAQ (reference sequence). V was pared by 0 bases and J by 1 base, with 9 bases between. There are 15 residues in the CDR3. CDR3 loop: CASSLAGRTNTEAFF. The CDR3 DNA follows: TGTGCCAGCAGCTTAGCGGGGAGGACGAACACTGAAGCTTTCTTT.

V and J are TRBV27 and TRBJ2-7; 7 bases line up with TRBD1. CDR1 is MNHEY, CDR2 SMNVEV, per germline (reference sequence). V shed 8 bases, J shed 4 bases, and the junction held 5 bases outside the gene matches. CDR3 length: 12 amino acids. CDR3 protein: CASGYRGYEQYF. The CDR3 DNA reads TGTGCCAGCGGATACAGGGGTTACGAGCAGTACTTC.

The rearrangement uses TRBV29-1 and TRBJ2-3, with 7 bases aligning to TRBD2. V gave up 7 bases and J gave up 2 bases; unmatched junction bases: 6. CDR1 is SQVTM and CDR2 is ANQGSEA in the germline V gene. The CDR3 runs to 13 residues. The CDR3 nucleotides are TGCAGCGCAACCGGGACTAACACAGATACGCAGTATTTT. Protein: CSATGTNTDTQYF.

The V and J genes are TRBV5-1 and TRBJ2-6; the D is unclear. Germline values: CDR1 SGHRS, CDR2 YFSETQ. The CDR3 runs to 17 residues. V lost 4 bases and J lost 2, with 16 bases in between. The CDR3 reads CASSHTSKGTGANVLTF. Here the CDR3 DNA reads TGCGCCAGCAGCCACACGAGCAAAGGGACTGGGGCCAACGTCCTGACTTTC. The entire variable domain, with the rest obtained from reference TRBV5-1 and TRBJ2-6, is as follows: KAGVTQTPRYLIKTRGQQVTLSCSPISGHRSVSWYQQTPGQGLQFLFEYFSETQRNKGNFPGRFSGRQFSNSRSEMNVSTLELGDSALYLCASSHTSKGTGANVLTFGAGSRLTVL.

The rearrangement uses TRBV19 and TRBJ1-3; no definite D call. The germline gives CDR1 LNHDA, CDR2 SQIVND (reference sequence). Trimming shortened V by 5 bases and J by 0 bases, and 8 bases separated the two germline ends. This CDR3 comprises 14 residues. The CDR3 coding sequence is TGTGCCAGTAGTCCCTACTTCTCTGGAAACACCATATATTTT. Its protein product is CASSPYFSGNTIYF.

The chain carries TRBV4-3 and TRBJ2-1; TRBD2 aligns across 14 bases. The CDR3 consists of 15 residues. After removal of 4 bases from V and 6 bases from J, the junction contained 2 bases not matched to a gene. Germline V gene data show CDR1 as LGHNA and CDR2 as YSLEER. This chain's CDR3 is CASSLGLAGGNEQFF. The DNA of the CDR3 is TGCGCCAGCAGCCTTGGACTAGCGGGGGGCAATGAGCAGTTCTTC.

The J gene is TRBJ2-5, the V gene TRBV27; no definite D call. CDR1 is MNHEY, CDR2 SMNVEV, per germline (reference sequence). V shed 6 bases and J shed 5 bases, with 16 bases lying between them. There are 14 residues in the CDR3. The CDR3 DNA sequence: TGTGCCAGCAGCCAGCTCAGGTTCAGGGAGACCCAGTACTTC. It codes for CASSQLRFRETQYF.

The rearrangement uses TRBV19 and TRBJ2-2; 10 bases are shared with TRBD2. From germline, CDR1 is LNHDA and CDR2 SQIVND (reference sequence). After removal of 7 bases from V and 5 bases from J, the junction contained 13 bases not matched to a gene. The CDR3 runs to 17 residues. This chain's CDR3 is CASTPGSGRAKTGELFF. CDR3 coding DNA: TGTGCCAGTACCCCGGGGAGCGGGAGGGCTAAAACCGGGGAGCTGTTTTTT.

CDR3 protein: CASSLNPPNTEAFF. The CDR3 bases are TGCGCCAGCAGCTTGAATCCCCCCAACACTGAAGCTTTCTTT. V and J are TRBV5-1 and TRBJ1-1; no clear D. The V gene's germline CDR1 is SGHRS and CDR2 YFSETQ. Trimming left V 1 base short and J 2 bases short, with 9 bases between. The length of the CDR3 is 14 residues. The complete variable domain, with remaining parts taken from reference TRBV5-1 and TRBJ1-1, reads KAGVTQTPRYLIKTRGQQVTLSCSPISGHRSVSWYQQTPGQGLQFLFEYFSETQRNKGNFPGRFSGRQFSNSRSEMNVSTLELGDSALYLCASSLNPPNTEAFFGQGTRLTVV.

The chain links TRBV7-2 to TRBJ2-1; 8 positions agree with TRBD1. CDR3 length equals 16 residues. In germline, CDR1 is SGHTA, CDR2 FQGNSA. Trimming at V came to 0 bases and at J to 8 bases, leaving 9 bases not matched to a gene. CDR3 sequence (DNA): TGTGCCAGCAGCTTAGCCGCGTCAGGGGGCGGTCATGAGCAGTTCTTC. As protein: CASSLAASGGGHEQFF.

V usage is TRBV19 and J usage is TRBJ1-5; 8 bases fit TRBD1. V dropped 5 bases and J dropped 7; count of bases not matched to a gene: 7. CDR3 length: 14 amino acids. Germline CDR1 LNHDA, CDR2 SQIVND (reference sequence). The CDR3 DNA follows: TGTGCCAGTAGTGACAGGGGCTATGTACAGCCCCAGCATTTT. It yields the protein CASSDRGYVQPQHF. The variable domain in full, completed from reference TRBV19 and TRBJ1-5, reads DGGITQSPKYLFRKEGQNVTLSCEQNLNHDAMYWYRQDPGQGLRLIYYSQIVNDFQKGDIAEGYSVSREKKESFPLTVTSAQKNPTAFYLCASSDRGYVQPQHFGDGTRLSIL.

The table lists this clone with a count of one. The chain carries TRBV6-5 and TRBJ2-1, with 12 bases identical to TRBD2. The ends lost 2 bases at V and 9 bases at J; junction bases unmatched: 8. Germline V lookup: CDR1 MNHEY, CDR2 SVGAGI. This CDR3 is built from 16 residues. In DNA form, the CDR3 reads TGTGCCAGCAGTTACCCGACTAGCGGGAGCGAGAGTGAGCAGTTCTTC. It is translated as CASSYPTSGSESEQFF.

This clone turned up a few times. This rearrangement joins TRBV6-1 to TRBJ1-2, with D uncertain. The germline V gene has CDR1 MNHNS and CDR2 SASEGT. Trimming shortened V by 8 bases and J by 0 bases, and 13 bases separated the two germline ends. CDR3 length: 14 residues. For the CDR3, the DNA is TGTGCCAGCGGCCGGACGGATTCTAACTATGGCTACACCTTC. This encodes CASGRTDSNYGYTF.

This rearrangement joins TRBV2 to TRBJ1-5; D remains ambiguous. The CDR3 runs to 13 residues. The V gene lost 6 bases and the J gene lost 5 bases, with 11 bases spanning the gap. The V gene's germline CDR1 is SNHLY and CDR2 FYNNEI. The CDR3 DNA sequence: TGTGCCAGCAGCCCGGAGAGGGATCAGCCCCAGCATTTT. It translates to CASSPERDQPQHF.

The gene calls are TRBV10-2 and TRBJ1-4, with D unresolved. V lost 5 bases to trimming and J lost 5 bases, with 9 bases between them. This CDR3 has 13 residues. Germline CDR1 WSHSY, CDR2 SAAADI. This chain's CDR3 is CASSRSTNEKLFF. DNA for the CDR3: TGCGCCAGCAGTAGGAGCACGAATGAAAAACTGTTTTTT.

The genes are TRBV6-1 and TRBJ2-7, with 7 bases lining up with TRBD1. Germline V CDR1 and CDR2: MNHNS, SASEGT. V was clipped by 1 base and J by 4 bases; unmatched bases: 7. CDR3 length: 15 amino acids. CDR3 amino acids: CASSEEWPTGYEQYF. DNA of the CDR3: TGTGCCAGCAGTGAAGAGTGGCCGACAGGGTACGAGCAGTACTTC.

The chain recombines TRBV9 with TRBJ2-2; TRBD2 agrees at 7 bases. The junction had 6 bases not matched to a gene; V was cut back by 0 bases and J by 4 bases. Germline V gives CDR1 SGDLS, CDR2 YYNGEE. The CDR3 has 16 amino acids. CDR3 sequence: CASSVATAGVTGELFF. The DNA of the CDR3 is TGTGCCAGCAGCGTAGCTACTGCGGGGGTCACCGGGGAGCTGTTTTTT.